A selection of T cell receptor beta chains follows, all from one sample in a study of blood T cell repertoires in COVID-19. This table comes from immunoSEQ multiplex PCR, and its TCRdb copy is limited to in-frame clones, with some not included. The sample shows around 50,000 clones, 89% of them seen only once. Sequenced input: peripheral blood. The source is a human donor in a cohort sampled during active COVID-19. The CDR3 runs from the conserved cysteine through the conserved F or W. A D gene is named only where the DNA matches it firmly. Clone size, where shown, is once, few, many, or a class for clones that have expanded.

d_call	clone_size	v_call	j_call	cdr3_nt	cdr3_aa
TRBD1	-	TRBV6-5	TRBJ1-2	TGTGCCAGCAGTTACAGGACAGGGGGCGTCTATGGCTACACCTTC	CASSYRTGGVYGYTF
-	once	TRBV18	TRBJ2-7	TGTGCCAGCTCACCACGCACGGGGTGGTACGAGCAGTACTTC	CASSPRTGWYEQYF
-	-	TRBV7-3	TRBJ2-1	TGTGCCAGAACCTCGTCAGGGTACCACAATGAGCAGTTCTTC	CARTSSGYHNEQFF
-	-	TRBV21-1	TRBJ1-6	TGTGCCAGCAGCGCAGGACACCGTTCTTCACCCCTCCACTTT	CASSAGHRSSPLHF
-	-	TRBV3-1/TRBV3-2	TRBJ2-7	TGTGCCAGCAGCCCCCGACGGGGAAGCTACGAGCAGTACTTC	CASSPRRGSYEQYF
TRBD2	-	TRBV4-1	TRBJ2-4	TGCGCCAGCAGCCAACAACCGACTAGCGGGCTAACCAAAAACATTCAGTACTTC	CASSQQPTSGLTKNIQYF
TRBD1	once	TRBV6-2/TRBV6-3	TRBJ1-1	TGTGCCAGCAGTTACCCTCGGGTAACCGGGACAGGACCGTTGAACACTGAAGCTTTCTTT	CASSYPRVTGTGPLNTEAFF
-	-	TRBV9	TRBJ2-1	TGTGCCAGCAGCGTAGGAGGGTCGGGGACCTACAATGAGCAGTTCTTC	CASSVGGSGTYNEQFF
TRBD2	-	TRBV30	TRBJ2-7	TGTGCCTGGAGTGTAAGGTGGTCTCGGACTAGCGGGAGAGTCTCCTACGAGCAGTACTTC	CAWSVRWSRTSGRVSYEQYF
TRBD1	few	TRBV2	TRBJ1-6	TGTGCCAGCTCTTACCGGGACAGGGGAAATTCACCCCTCCACTTT	CASSYRDRGNSPLHF
TRBD2	-	TRBV7-8	TRBJ2-4	TGTGCCAGCAGTCAAGGGACTAGCGGGAGTGGGTACATTCAGTACTTC	CASSQGTSGSGYIQYF
-	-	TRBV4-2	TRBJ2-1	TGTGCCAGCAGCCAACGGACAGTAAATGAGCAGTTCTTC	CASSQRTVNEQFF
TRBD1	-	TRBV28	TRBJ1-4	TGTGCCAGCAGTTTGGACAGGGGGAGAGAAAAACTGTTTTTT	CASSLDRGREKLFF
-	-	TRBV28	TRBJ2-1	TGTGCCAGCAGTTTAAATACTAACGGGGGTGAGCAGTTCTTC	CASSLNTNGGEQFF
-	few	TRBV28	TRBJ2-1	TGTGCCAGCAGTTCACCCCAAGCGGAAAGCTCCTACAATGAGCAGTTCTTC	CASSSPQAESSYNEQFF
TRBD2	-	TRBV9	TRBJ2-1	TGTGCCAGCAGCCCAGGGGGGACTAGCCAGGGTGAGCAGTTCTTC	CASSPGGTSQGEQFF
-	once	TRBV10-2	TRBJ1-5	TGCGCCAGCAGTGATGGGCCAAATCAGCCCCAGCATTTT	CASSDGPNQPQHF
-	-	TRBV5-1	TRBJ2-3	TGCGCCAGCAGCTTGGCCAGAGAGACACGGCCTTCATTTCAGTATTTT	CASSLARETRPSFQYF
-	-	TRBV7-8	TRBJ2-7	TGTGCCAGCAGCCGAGAACCCAACTTACCCTACGAGCAGTACTTC	CASSREPNLPYEQYF
TRBD2	-	TRBV11-2	TRBJ2-5	TGTGCCAGCAGCCCCCGTCGAGCGGGGGGACAAGAGACCCAGTACTTC	CASSPRRAGGQETQYF
TRBD1	-	TRBV7-2	TRBJ2-2	TGTGCCAGCAGCTTACAGGGGGCGGACACCGGGGAGCTGTTTTTT	CASSLQGADTGELFF
TRBD1	-	TRBV7-7	TRBJ2-2	TGTGCTAGCAGCGACACAGGGGGCGCCGACGGGGAGCTGTTTTTT	CASSDTGGADGELFF
-	-	TRBV7-2	TRBJ1-6	TGTGCCAGCAGCTTACAGGGGAGTAATTCACCCCTCCACTTT	CASSLQGSNSPLHF
TRBD2	-	TRBV7-9	TRBJ2-1	TGTGCCAGCAGCCGCGGGCGGGGGGGTTACAATGAGCAGTTCTTC	CASSRGRGGYNEQFF
-	-	TRBV12-5	TRBJ1-1	TGTGCTAGTGGGCCCGAGCCTTACTACACTGAAGCTTTCTTT	CASGPEPYYTEAFF
TRBD2	-	TRBV7-2	TRBJ2-7	TGTGCCAGCAGCTTAGTTGCTACTAGCGGGAGCTACGAGCAGTACTTC	CASSLVATSGSYEQYF
TRBD1	-	TRBV19	TRBJ1-4	TGTGCCAGTGCCTTCAGGGGGCGAGAGGAAAAACTGTTTTTT	CASAFRGREEKLFF
TRBD2	-	TRBV7-2	TRBJ2-7	TGTGCCAGCAGCCCCCAGTGGGGGGGTTACGAGCAGTACTTC	CASSPQWGGYEQYF
-	-	TRBV7-3	TRBJ2-1	TGTGCCAGCAGCGGAGTAGGCAATGAGCAGTTCTTC	CASSGVGNEQFF
-	-	TRBV7-2	TRBJ1-5	TGTGCCAGCAGCTCCTATAGTAGCCAGCCCCAGCATTTT	CASSSYSSQPQHF
TRBD2	-	TRBV5-1	TRBJ2-7	TGCGCCAGCCGACTGACTAGCTATTCCTCCTACGAGCAGTACTTC	CASRLTSYSSYEQYF
-	-	TRBV7-9	TRBJ1-5	TGTGCCAGCAGCTTAGGGAGGGGAGGTCAGCCCCAGCATTTT	CASSLGRGGQPQHF
-	-	TRBV3-1/TRBV3-2	TRBJ1-2	TGTGCCAGCAGCCAAGCCCAGACAGTCGCCTATGGCTACACCTTC	CASSQAQTVAYGYTF
TRBD1	-	TRBV30	TRBJ1-6	TGTGCCTGGACCAAGGACAGGGACGATTCACCCCTCCACTTT	CAWTKDRDDSPLHF
TRBD2	-	TRBV7-3	TRBJ2-5	TGTGCCAGCAGCACCGGGACTAGCGGCCAAGAGACCCAGTACTTC	CASSTGTSGQETQYF
TRBD1	-	TRBV7-9	TRBJ2-3	TGTGCCAGCAGCTTAGACGTGGGGACAGGGGCCGATACGCAGTATTTT	CASSLDVGTGADTQYF
-	-	TRBV7-2	TRBJ2-7	TGTGCCAGCAGCTCCCAGGGGGGCGGCTACGAGCAGTACTTC	CASSSQGGGYEQYF
TRBD2	-	TRBV5-8	TRBJ2-3	TGTGCCAGCAGCTTGGGGACTAGCGGGAGCACAGATACGCAGTATTTT	CASSLGTSGSTDTQYF
TRBD1	-	TRBV10-3	TRBJ2-1	TGTGCCATCACTCCTGGACAGGGAACTAGGAATGAGCAGTTCTTC	CAITPGQGTRNEQFF
-	-	TRBV6-6	TRBJ1-1	TGTGCCAGCAGTACAGGGATCAACGCTGAAGCTTTCTTT	CASSTGINAEAFF
-	-	TRBV28	TRBJ1-1	TGTGCCAGCAGGAGTCCCGGGGGGCTGGTGAACACTGAAGCTTTCTTT	CASRSPGGLVNTEAFF